These 21 T cell receptor beta chains originate from one sample sequenced in a study of T cell responses to AZD1222 COVID-19 vaccine. Using immunoSEQ multiplex PCR, the repertoire was profiled, and TCRdb retains in-frame clones only, with some absent. This sample has some 150,000 clones, with 80% to 90% found just once. Sequencing was performed on peripheral blood, taken after recovery from COVID-19. The receptors come from an adult who had recovered from COVID-19.

This sequence joins TRBV5-1 and TRBJ2-7, with a possible D match to TRBD1 (6 bases). V dropped 1 base and J dropped 5 bases, with 10 bases sitting between them. This CDR3 contains 13 residues. The germline CDR1 and CDR2 sequences are SGHRS and YFSETQ. CDR3 coding DNA: TGCGCCAGCAGCTTGCAGGGGCAGCACGAGCAGTACTTC. It is translated as CASSLQGQHEQYF.

V gene TRBV19 combines with J gene TRBJ1-5; weak D call: TRBD1 (6 bases). The V end lost 1 base, the J end lost 2 bases, and 9 bases lay between the germline ends. The CDR3 sequence is 15 residues long. Germline lookup yields CDR1 LNHDA and CDR2 SQIVND (reference sequence). The CDR3 is CASSIVGHRNQPQHF. Here the CDR3 DNA reads TGTGCCAGTAGTATAGTGGGACATCGCAATCAGCCCCAGCATTTT.

The chain links TRBV19 to TRBJ2-3, with D perhaps given as TRBD1 or TRBD2 (6 bases each). This CDR3 contains 14 residues. Germline CDR1 LNHDA, CDR2 SQIVND (reference sequence). Trimming left V 7 bases short and J 4 bases short, with 15 bases between. The CDR3: CASTPKGGPDTQYF. The CDR3 nucleotides are TGTGCCAGTACCCCCAAGGGGGGCCCAGATACGCAGTATTTT. Together with reference TRBV19 and TRBJ2-3, the CDR3 gives the full variable domain: DGGITQSPKYLFRKEGQNVTLSCEQNLNHDAMYWYRQDPGQGLRLIYYSQIVNDFQKGDIAEGYSVSREKKESFPLTVTSAQKNPTAFYLCASTPKGGPDTQYFGPGTRLTVL.

V usage is TRBV19 and J usage is TRBJ1-2; no clear D gene. The CDR3 sequence is 14 residues long. CDR1 LNHDA and CDR2 SQIVND come from the germline V gene (reference sequence). The germline V and J ends were trimmed by 5 bases and 0 bases, with 10 bases remaining between them. The CDR3 DNA reads as TGTGCCAGTAGTTACTTGGCGTCTAACTATGGCTACACCTTC. Translated, it gives CASSYLASNYGYTF.

The chain is built from TRBV19 and TRBJ2-2, with TRBD2 identical over 13 bases. Germline V CDR1 and CDR2: LNHDA, SQIVND (reference sequence). The V gene end was trimmed by 8 bases and the J gene end by 3 bases; junction bases not matched to a gene: 3. This CDR3 spans 15 amino acids. This chain's CDR3 is CASSGLAGDTGELFF. The DNA for the CDR3 is TGTGCCAGTTCCGGACTAGCGGGGGACACCGGGGAGCTGTTTTTT.

The chain has TRBV7-3 and TRBJ2-5; 14 bases fit TRBD2. V lost 3 bases and J lost 1; bases outside the gene matches: 1. Germline lookup yields CDR1 SGHTA and CDR2 FQGTGA. This CDR3 comprises 16 residues. The CDR3 protein is CASSFGLAGGQETQYF. The CDR3 nucleotides read TGTGCCAGCAGCTTCGGACTAGCGGGGGGCCAAGAGACCCAGTACTTC.

The chain couples TRBV28 to TRBJ2-1, with D possibly TRBD1 on 5 matching bases. The germline V gene has CDR1 MDHEN and CDR2 SYDVKM. CDR3 length: 14 residues. V lost 5 bases, J lost 6 bases, and 14 bases lay in between. Written as DNA, the CDR3 is TGTGCCAGCAGTCAGGGCTCTCCCCCCAATGAGCAGTTCTTC. It codes for CASSQGSPPNEQFF.

The chain has TRBV27 and TRBJ1-5; D is unclear. Deletions cut 6 bases from V and 1 base from J, with 7 bases between. Germline CDR1 and CDR2: MNHEY and SMNVEV (reference sequence). This CDR3 contains 13 residues. The CDR3 is CASRVGSNQPQHF. CDR3 in DNA: TGTGCCAGCAGGGTGGGAAGCAATCAGCCCCAGCATTTT.

The chain combines TRBV28 with TRBJ1-6; no firm D call. V lost 7 bases, J lost 0 bases, and 13 bases lay in between. The CDR3 extends over 16 amino acids. CDR1 MDHEN and CDR2 SYDVKM come from the germline V gene. The CDR3 protein is CASTPAEVSYNSPLHF. CDR3 nucleotide sequence: TGTGCCAGCACCCCAGCAGAAGTCTCCTATAATTCACCCCTCCACTTT.

This clone was seen more than once but under ten times. The CDR3, as DNA: TGTGCCAGCAGCTTATTAGAGAGATTTAATTCACCCCTCCACTTT. Its translation: CASSLLERFNSPLHF. The V call is TRBV7-8, the J call TRBJ1-6, with D unresolved. This CDR3 is built from 15 residues. Germline loops: CDR1 SGHVS, CDR2 FQNEAQ. The V end was cut by 2 bases, the J end by 6 bases, with 11 bases between.

This rearrangement joins TRBV6-5 to TRBJ2-2; perhaps TRBD2 as D (6 bases). The germline V gene has CDR1 MNHEY and CDR2 SVGAGI. Trimming cost V 7 bases and J 5 bases, with 17 bases left between them. The CDR3 extends over 15 amino acids. This CDR3 is CASTPRTEGTGELFF. In DNA, the CDR3 is TGTGCCAGCACTCCCCGGACGGAGGGGACCGGGGAGCTGTTTTTT.

V is TRBV5-1 and J is TRBJ1-5; the match to TRBD1 covers 7 bases. The CDR3 covers 18 residues. In germline, CDR1 is SGHRS, CDR2 YFSETQ. V shed 3 bases and J 1 base; nucleotides not matched to a gene: 13. The CDR3 DNA reads as TGCGCCAGCAGCTCATCTCCCACAGGGGCGGCGAGCAATCAGCCCCAGCATTTT. Translation gives CASSSSPTGAASNQPQHF.

This clone has a single count. CDR3: CASRSPGQGDHEQYF. CDR3 DNA sequence: TGTGCCAGCAGATCTCCGGGACAGGGGGACCACGAGCAGTACTTC. V usage is TRBV27 and J usage is TRBJ2-7; 11 bases align to TRBD1. The CDR3 has 15 amino acids. CDR1 and CDR2 from the germline V gene are MNHEY and SMNVEV (reference sequence). Losses at the gene ends were 6 bases for V and 5 bases for J; bases not matched to a gene: 9.

The chain is built from TRBV2 and TRBJ1-2; TRBD1 matches 10 bases. V gave up 7 bases and J gave up 0 bases; unmatched junction bases: 2. The CDR3 is 14 amino acids. The germline V gene has CDR1 SNHLY and CDR2 FYNNEI. The CDR3 DNA reads as TGTGCCAGCATGGGGACAGGGGCTAACTATGGCTACACCTTC. Translating it yields CASMGTGANYGYTF.

The rearrangement uses TRBV6-2 or TRBV6-3 and TRBJ2-6; 9 bases map to TRBD1. The CDR3 spans 18 residues. Trimming cost V 6 bases and J 1 base; bases outside gene matches: 10. CDR1 and CDR2 from the germline V gene are MNHEY and SVGEGT. The CDR3 DNA follows: TGTGCCAGCAGGCCTACAGGGGGCGCCTTTTCTGGGGCCAACGTCCTGACTTTC. Protein sequence: CASRPTGGAFSGANVLTF.

V usage is TRBV15 and J usage is TRBJ1-5; D not certain. With 0 bases removed from V and 6 bases from J, the gap between germline ends came to 6 bases. Germline assignment: CDR1 LNHNV and CDR2 YYDKDF (reference sequence). The CDR3 length is 13 residues. In DNA, the CDR3 is TGTGCCACCAGCAGAGATGTGGTTCAGCCCCAGCATTTT. It specifies CATSRDVVQPQHF.

J is TRBJ2-5 and V is TRBV27; D is possibly TRBD2 (7 bases). This CDR3 comprises 14 residues. From germline, CDR1 is MNHEY and CDR2 SMNVEV (reference sequence). V was pared by 2 bases and J by 5 bases, with 12 bases between. In nucleotides, the CDR3 is TGTGCCAGCAGTTTACGGGGGGCCTGGGAGACCCAGTACTTC. Its translation: CASSLRGAWETQYF.

This chain uses TRBV7-9 with TRBJ1-1; weak D call: TRBD1 (5 bases). This CDR3 is 15 amino acids long. Trimming shortened V by 8 bases and J by 1 base, and 17 bases separated the two germline ends. The germline V gene encodes CDR1 SEHNR and CDR2 FQNEAQ (reference sequence). In DNA form, the CDR3 reads TGTGCCAGCTCCTTCGCGGGGGGATCGAACACTGAAGCTTTCTTT. It yields the protein CASSFAGGSNTEAFF.

This chain uses TRBV19 with TRBJ2-7; the D is unclear. The CDR3 loop spans 13 amino acids. The V end was cut by 4 bases, the J end by 7 bases, with 14 bases between. Per germline, CDR1 LNHDA and CDR2 SQIVND (reference sequence). CDR3 coding DNA: TGTGCCAGTAGTACTAACCGGCCGGGTGAGCAGTACTTC. Translation: CASSTNRPGEQYF.

V gene TRBV9 combines with J gene TRBJ1-1; D ambiguous. Trimming removed 3 bases at V and 4 bases at J, with 13 bases between. CDR1 is SGDLS and CDR2 is YYNGEE in the germline V gene. This CDR3 is 14 amino acids long. In DNA, the CDR3 is TGTGCCAGCAGCGAGGTCCTCGGCAGCACTGAAGCTTTCTTT. This codes for CASSEVLGSTEAFF.

V is TRBV28 and J is TRBJ2-1; D is undetermined. The CDR3 length is 13 residues. V was clipped by 5 bases and J by 6 bases, with 11 bases between them. The germline CDR1 and CDR2 sequences are MDHEN and SYDVKM. The CDR3 DNA reads TGTGCCAGCAGTCGGGCGGCAGGCAATGAGCAGTTCTTC. Translating gives CASSRAAGNEQFF. The variable domain in full, completed from reference TRBV28 and TRBJ2-1, reads DVKVTQSSRYLVKRTGEKVFLECVQDMDHENMFWYRQDPGLGLRLIYFSYDVKMKEKGDIPEGYSVSREKKERFSLILESASTNQTSMYLCASSRAAGNEQFFGPGTRLTVL.